This TCR beta chain appears in the sequencing data of a study of a mutant IDH1 vaccine in newly diagnosed glioma. Study-wide background: Before enrollment, patients got radiotherapy alone, temozolomide alone, or mostly the combination.

Sequencing used immunoSEQ multiplex PCR; TCRdb keeps in-frame clones, though not all of them. The table includes over 45,000 clones, over 70% detected once. On this clone: What it binds is not known.

This sample's time point: week 47, end of study. The content of each vaccine dose was 300 ug of mutant IDH1 20-mer peptide, and topical imiquimod accompanied it. Diagnosis in the donors showed new WHO grade 3 or 4 astrocytomas that were IDH1-mutant and ATRX-lost. This CDR3 has 12 residues. With 0 bases removed from V and 6 bases from J, the gap between germline ends came to 9 bases. Germline loops: CDR1 GTSNPN, CDR2 SVGIG (reference sequence). This sequence originates from a middle-aged man with glioma. The chain couples TRBV30 to TRBJ2-7; D ambiguous. The sequencing here drew on PBMCs, taken from a glioma patient whose treatment included an IDH1 peptide vaccine. The chain's CDR3 is CAWSVGWAEQYF. CDR3 coding DNA: TGTGCCTGGAGTGTAGGATGGGCCGAGCAGTACTTC. The whole variable domain, remainder taken from reference TRBV30 and TRBJ2-7, is SQTIHQWPATLVQPVGSPLSLECTVEGTSNPNLYWYRQAAGRGLQLLFYSVGIGQISSEVPQNLSASRPQDRQFILSSKKLLLSDSGFYLCAWSVGWAEQYFGPGTRLTVT.